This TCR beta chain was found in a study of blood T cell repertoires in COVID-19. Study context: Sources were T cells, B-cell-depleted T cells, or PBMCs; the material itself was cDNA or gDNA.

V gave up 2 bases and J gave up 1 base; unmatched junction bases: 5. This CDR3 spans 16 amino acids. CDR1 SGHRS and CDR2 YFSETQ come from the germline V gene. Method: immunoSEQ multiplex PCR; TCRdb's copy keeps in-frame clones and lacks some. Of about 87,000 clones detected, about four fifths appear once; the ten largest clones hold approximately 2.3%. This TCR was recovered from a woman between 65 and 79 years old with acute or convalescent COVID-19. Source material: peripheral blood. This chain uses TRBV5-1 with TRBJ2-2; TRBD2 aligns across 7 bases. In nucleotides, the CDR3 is TGCGCCAGCAGCTTTTCAGGCGGGGGGAACACCGGGGAGCTGTTTTTT. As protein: CASSFSGGGNTGELFF.